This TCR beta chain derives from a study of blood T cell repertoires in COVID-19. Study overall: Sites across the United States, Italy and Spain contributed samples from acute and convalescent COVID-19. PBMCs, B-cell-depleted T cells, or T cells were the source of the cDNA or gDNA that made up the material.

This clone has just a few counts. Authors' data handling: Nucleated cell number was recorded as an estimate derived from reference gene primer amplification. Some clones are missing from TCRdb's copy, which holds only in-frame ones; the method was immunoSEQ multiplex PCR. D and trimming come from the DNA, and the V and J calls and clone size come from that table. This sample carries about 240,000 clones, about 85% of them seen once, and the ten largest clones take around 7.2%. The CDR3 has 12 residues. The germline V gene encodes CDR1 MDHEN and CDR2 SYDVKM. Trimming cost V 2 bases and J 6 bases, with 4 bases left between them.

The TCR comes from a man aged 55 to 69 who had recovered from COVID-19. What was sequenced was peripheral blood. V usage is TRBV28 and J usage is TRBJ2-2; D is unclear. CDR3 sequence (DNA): TGTGCCAGCAGTTTAACGGCCGGGGAGCTGTTTTTT. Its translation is CASSLTAGELFF.